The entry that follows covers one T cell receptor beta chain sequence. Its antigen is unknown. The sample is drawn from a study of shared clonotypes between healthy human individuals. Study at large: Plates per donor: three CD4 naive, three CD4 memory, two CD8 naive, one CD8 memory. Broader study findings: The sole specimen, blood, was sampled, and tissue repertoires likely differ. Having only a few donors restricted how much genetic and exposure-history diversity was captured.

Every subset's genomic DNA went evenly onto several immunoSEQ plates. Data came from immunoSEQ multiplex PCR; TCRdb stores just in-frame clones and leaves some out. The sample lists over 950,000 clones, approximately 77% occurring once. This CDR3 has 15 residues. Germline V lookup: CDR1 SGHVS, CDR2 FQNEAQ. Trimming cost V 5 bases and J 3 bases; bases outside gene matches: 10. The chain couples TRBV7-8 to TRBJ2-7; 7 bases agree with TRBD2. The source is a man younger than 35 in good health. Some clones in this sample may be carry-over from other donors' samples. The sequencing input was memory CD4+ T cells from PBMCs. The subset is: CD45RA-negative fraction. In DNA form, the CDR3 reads TGTGCCAGCAGCCGGACGAGCGGGATCGTCTACGAGCAGTACTTC. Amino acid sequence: CASSRTSGIVYEQYF.